There are a few counts of the clone carrying this T cell receptor beta chain. What it binds is unknown. Semi-nested PCR with Nested Universal Primer A followed constant-region reverse priming of full-length variable regions. Using its own MiXCR run on the 5' RACE reads, TCRdb lists one record per CDR3 protein. The sample yields 12,000 or so distinct CDR3 sequences, about 53% seen once. Treg sorting used a CD4+CD25+CD127-/low gate. The V and J ends lost 5 bases and 1 base respectively, with 8 bases between them. This CDR3 has 12 residues. Germline values: CDR1 SQVTM, CDR2 ANQGSEA. General observations from the study: Greatest tumor Treg TCR overlap was with tumor naive CD4+ cells. Tumor memory CD4+ T cell TCR gene usage clustered with blood and lymph node memory CD4+ cells and lymph node naive CD4+ cells.

The chain employs TRBV29-1 and TRBJ2-5, with D hard to call. The clonotype was recovered from a female donor with breast cancer. Sequenced sample: tumor-infiltrating Tregs sorted from the breast tumor. The CDR3 DNA follows: TGCAGCGTTCGGGCAGCCCAAGAGACCCAGTACTTC. This codes for CSVRAAQETQYF.